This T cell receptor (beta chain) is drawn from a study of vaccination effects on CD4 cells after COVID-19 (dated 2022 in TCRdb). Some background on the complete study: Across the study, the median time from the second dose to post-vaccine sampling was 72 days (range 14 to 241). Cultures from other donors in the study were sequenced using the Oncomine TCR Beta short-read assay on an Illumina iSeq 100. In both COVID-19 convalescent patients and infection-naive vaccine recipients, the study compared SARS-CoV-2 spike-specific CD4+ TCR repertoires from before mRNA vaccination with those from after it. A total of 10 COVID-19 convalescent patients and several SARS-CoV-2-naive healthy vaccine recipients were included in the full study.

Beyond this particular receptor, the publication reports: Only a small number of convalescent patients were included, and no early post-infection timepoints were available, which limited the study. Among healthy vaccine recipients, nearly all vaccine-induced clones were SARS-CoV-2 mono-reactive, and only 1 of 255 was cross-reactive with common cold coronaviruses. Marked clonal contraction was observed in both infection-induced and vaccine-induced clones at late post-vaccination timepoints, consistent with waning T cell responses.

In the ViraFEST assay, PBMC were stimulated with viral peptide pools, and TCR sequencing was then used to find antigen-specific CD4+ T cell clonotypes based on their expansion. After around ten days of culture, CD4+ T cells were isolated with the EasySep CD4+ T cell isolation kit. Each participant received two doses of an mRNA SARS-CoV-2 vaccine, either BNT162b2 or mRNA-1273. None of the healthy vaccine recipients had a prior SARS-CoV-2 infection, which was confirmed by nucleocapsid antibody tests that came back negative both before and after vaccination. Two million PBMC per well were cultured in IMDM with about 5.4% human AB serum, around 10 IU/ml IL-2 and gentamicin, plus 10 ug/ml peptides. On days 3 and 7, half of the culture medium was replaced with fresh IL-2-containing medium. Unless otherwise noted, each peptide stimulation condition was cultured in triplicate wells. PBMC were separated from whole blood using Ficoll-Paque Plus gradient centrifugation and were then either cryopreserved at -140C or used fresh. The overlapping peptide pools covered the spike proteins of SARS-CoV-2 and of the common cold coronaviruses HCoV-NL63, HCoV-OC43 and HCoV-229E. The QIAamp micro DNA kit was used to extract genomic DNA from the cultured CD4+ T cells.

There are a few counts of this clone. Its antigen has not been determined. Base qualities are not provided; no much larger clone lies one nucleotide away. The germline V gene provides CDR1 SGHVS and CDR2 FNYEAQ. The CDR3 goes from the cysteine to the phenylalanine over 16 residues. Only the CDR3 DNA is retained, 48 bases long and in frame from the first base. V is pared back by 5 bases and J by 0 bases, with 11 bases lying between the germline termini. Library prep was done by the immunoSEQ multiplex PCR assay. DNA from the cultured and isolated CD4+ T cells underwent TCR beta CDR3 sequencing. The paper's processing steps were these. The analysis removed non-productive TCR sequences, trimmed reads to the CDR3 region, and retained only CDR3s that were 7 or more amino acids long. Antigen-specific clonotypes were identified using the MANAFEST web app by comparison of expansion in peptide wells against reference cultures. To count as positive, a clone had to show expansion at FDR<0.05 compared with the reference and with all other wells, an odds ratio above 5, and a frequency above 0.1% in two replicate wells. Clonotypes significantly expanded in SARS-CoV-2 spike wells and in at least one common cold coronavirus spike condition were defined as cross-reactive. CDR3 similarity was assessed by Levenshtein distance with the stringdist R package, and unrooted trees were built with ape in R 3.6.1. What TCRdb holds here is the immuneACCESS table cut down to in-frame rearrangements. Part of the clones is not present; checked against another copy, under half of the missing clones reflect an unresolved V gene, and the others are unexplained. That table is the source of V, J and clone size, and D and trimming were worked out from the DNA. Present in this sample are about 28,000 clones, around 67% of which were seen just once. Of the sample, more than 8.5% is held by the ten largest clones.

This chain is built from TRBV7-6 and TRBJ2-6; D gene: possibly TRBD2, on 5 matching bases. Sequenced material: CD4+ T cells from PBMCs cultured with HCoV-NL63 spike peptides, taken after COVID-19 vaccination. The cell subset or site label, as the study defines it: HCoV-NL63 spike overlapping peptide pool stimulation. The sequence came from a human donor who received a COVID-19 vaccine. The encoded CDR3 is CASSTRRGSGANVLTF. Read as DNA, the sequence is TGTGCCAGCAGCACGCGACGGGGCTCTGGGGCCAACGTCCTGACTTTC. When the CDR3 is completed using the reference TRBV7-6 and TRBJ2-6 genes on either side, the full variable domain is GAGVSQSPRYKVTKRGQDVALRCDPISGHVSLYWYRQALGQGPEFLTYFNYEAQQDKSGLPNDRFSAERPEGSISTLTIQRTEQRDSAMYRCASSTRRGSGANVLTFGAGSRLTVL.